These 20 T cell receptor beta chains came from one sample sequenced in a study of cytomegalovirus exposure and HLA in healthy donors. This PCR relied on a set of 60 Vbeta primers and 13 Jbeta primers. Clones were read by immunoSEQ multiplex PCR, and TCRdb kept only the in-frame ones, dropping some. The sample has about 200,000 clones, over 80% seen once. Sample: PBMCs. Source of these receptors: a boy younger than 10 in good health and CMV-seronegative.

The CDR3 coding sequence is TGTGCCAGCAGCTCAGGACTAGTCTTTAATGAGCAGTTCTTC. Residues: CASSSGLVFNEQFF. The rearrangement uses TRBV13 and TRBJ2-1; 7 bases align to TRBD2. Germline V lookup: CDR1 PRHDT, CDR2 FYEKMQ (reference sequence). This CDR3 is built from 14 residues. V lost 4 bases to trimming and J lost 7 bases; unmatched junction nucleotides: 7.

The V call is TRBV30, the J call TRBJ1-5; the match to TRBD1 covers 8 bases. Germline V gene lookup returns CDR1 GTSNPN and CDR2 SVGIG (reference sequence). The CDR3 spans 13 residues. The ends lost 5 bases at V and 3 bases at J; junction bases unmatched: 3. CDR3 bases: TGTGCCTGGCAACAGGGGGACAATCAGCCCCAGCATTTT. This encodes CAWQQGDNQPQHF.

The chain is built from TRBV9 and TRBJ1-3; D gene unclear. The CDR3 loop spans 15 amino acids. CDR1 SGDLS and CDR2 YYNGEE come from the germline V gene. Trimming left V 0 bases short and J 1 base short, with 8 bases between. The CDR3 bases are TGTGCCAGCAGCGTAGATCGGGGATCTGGAAACACCATATATTTT. This encodes CASSVDRGSGNTIYF.

On this clone: Other DNA sequences in this sample translate to the same CDR3. The chain recombines TRBV5-8 with TRBJ1-1; TRBD1 is a possible D gene (6 bases). Trimming took off 0 bases at V and 0 bases at J, with 9 bases between the two ends. The germline gives CDR1 SGHTS, CDR2 YDEGEE. The CDR3 extends over 15 amino acids. CDR3 bases: TGTGCCAGCAGCTTGGAGGGGGGGCTGAACACTGAAGCTTTCTTT. Translation: CASSLEGGLNTEAFF.

The rearrangement uses TRBV5-1 and TRBJ1-2, with a possible D match to TRBD1 (5 bases). The V and J ends lost 10 bases and 1 base respectively, with 14 bases between them. CDR1 and CDR2 from the germline V gene are SGHRS and YFSETQ. The CDR3 consists of 13 residues. CDR3 sequence reads: CAPSGGGNYGYTF. In DNA form, the CDR3 reads TGCGCCCCGAGCGGGGGGGGTAACTATGGCTACACCTTC.

The chain employs TRBV18 and TRBJ2-4; D might be TRBD1 (5 bases). The V gene lost 4 bases and the J gene lost 0 bases, with 10 bases spanning the gap. The CDR3 spans 15 residues. Germline V CDR1 and CDR2: KGHSH, LQKENI. In nucleotides, the CDR3 is TGTGCCAGCTCACAGGGGTTTCTAGCCAAAAACATTCAGTACTTC. This codes for CASSQGFLAKNIQYF.

The chain employs TRBV5-5 and TRBJ2-7; 12 bases match TRBD2. V shed 3 bases and J 1 base; nucleotides not matched to a gene: 2. Germline assignment: CDR1 SGHKS and CDR2 YYEKEE (reference sequence). CDR3 length equals 15 residues. The CDR3 sequence: CASSYTSGGSYEQYF. The CDR3 DNA sequence: TGTGCCAGCAGCTACACTAGCGGGGGGTCCTACGAGCAGTACTTC.

The rearrangement links TRBV30 to TRBJ1-1, with a possible D match to TRBD1 (6 bases). Germline CDR1 GTSNPN, CDR2 SVGIG (reference sequence). Trimming cost V 2 bases and J 0 bases, with 13 bases left between them. The CDR3 is made up of 15 amino acids. This CDR3 reads CAWSRTVGMNTEAFF. CDR3 DNA sequence: TGTGCCTGGAGTAGGACAGTTGGGATGAACACTGAAGCTTTCTTT.

This clone was detected only once. This rearrangement joins TRBV25-1 to TRBJ1-3, with 7 bases aligning to TRBD1. V lost 4 bases, J lost 4 bases, and 10 bases stayed unmatched. The CDR3 length is 16 residues. Germline CDR1 and CDR2: MGHDK and SYGVNS. CDR3 bases: TGTGCCAGCAGTGCCTCCCGGACAGGCGGAGGAAACACCATATATTTT. It specifies CASSASRTGGGNTIYF.

The chain employs TRBV29-1 and TRBJ2-5; 9 bases agree with TRBD1. Trimming took 8 bases from V and 5 from J; bases not matched to a gene: 6. The V gene's germline CDR1 is SQVTM and CDR2 ANQGSEA. The CDR3 spans 12 residues. CDR3 sequence (DNA): TGCAGCACTAGGACAGGGGCGGAGACCCAGTACTTC. Its translation: CSTRTGAETQYF.

The CDR3 loop reads CASSVSGGVRSYEQYF. The CDR3 DNA is TGTGCCAGCAGCGTAAGTGGGGGGGTTCGCTCCTACGAGCAGTACTTC. The chain is built from TRBV9 and TRBJ2-7, with 7 bases aligning to TRBD2. Germline trimming cut 1 base from V and 0 bases from J; bases unmatched to any gene: 7. The CDR3 loop spans 16 amino acids. The germline CDR1 and CDR2 sequences are SGDLS and YYNGEE. Full variable domain (outside the CDR3, taken from reference TRBV9 and TRBJ2-7): DSGVTQTPKHLITATGQRVTLRCSPRSGDLSVYWYQQSLDQGLQFLIQYYNGEERAKGNILERFSAQQFPDLHSELNLSSLELGDSALYFCASSVSGGVRSYEQYFGPGTRLTVT.

Only a few counts were recorded for this clone. The chain couples TRBV6-5 to TRBJ2-7, with 9 positions matching TRBD1. Germline-derived CDR1 and CDR2 are MNHEY and SVGAGI. The CDR3 has 13 amino acids. With V trimmed by 7 bases and J by 2 bases, 3 bases remained unmatched. CDR3 DNA: TGTGCCAGCACCGGGACAGGGACCTACGAGCAGTACTTC. The encoded protein is CASTGTGTYEQYF.

The gene calls are TRBV25-1 and TRBJ2-7; 8 bases agree with TRBD1. The J segment lost 4 bases and the V segment lost 5 bases, leaving 7 bases of the junction unmatched. There are 14 residues in the CDR3. The germline V gene has CDR1 MGHDK and CDR2 SYGVNS. The CDR3 sequence: CASSSGTGVYEQYF. For the CDR3, the DNA is TGTGCCAGCAGTTCCGGGACAGGAGTGTACGAGCAGTACTTC.

The CDR3 here is CSVEDWVGRGETQYF. The CDR3 DNA sequence: TGCAGCGTTGAAGATTGGGTAGGTCGGGGAGAGACCCAGTACTTC. This chain uses TRBV29-1 with TRBJ2-5; tentative D call: TRBD2 (5 bases). The CDR3 has 15 amino acids. The V and J ends lost 0 bases and 4 bases respectively, with 15 bases between them. In germline, CDR1 is SQVTM, CDR2 ANQGSEA. Full variable domain (remainder filled in from reference TRBV29-1 and TRBJ2-5): SAVISQKPSRDICQRGTSLTIQCQVDSQVTMMFWYRQQPGQSLTLIATANQGSEATYESGFVIDKFPISRPNLTFSTLTVSNMSPEDSSIYLCSVEDWVGRGETQYFGPGTRLLVL.

There are a few counts of this clone. V and J are TRBV7-9 and TRBJ1-4; weak D call: TRBD1 (5 bases). Trimming cost V 2 bases and J 5 bases, with 9 bases left between them. The CDR3 has 14 amino acids. Germline values: CDR1 SEHNR, CDR2 FQNEAQ (reference sequence). CDR3 sequence: CASSLPRGNEKLFF. The CDR3 DNA reads as TGTGCCAGCAGCTTACCACGGGGGAATGAAAAACTGTTTTTT.

This chain connects TRBV30 to TRBJ2-3, with a tentative D call TRBD1 (6 bases). V was cut by 2 bases and J by 13 bases, with 16 bases left in between. The CDR3 runs to 12 residues. Germline V gene lookup returns CDR1 GTSNPN and CDR2 SVGIG (reference sequence). Written as DNA, the CDR3 is TGTGCCTGGAGTACGACAGGTCTACGGGAGTATTTT. Protein: CAWSTTGLREYF.

The chain has TRBV30 and TRBJ1-2, with TRBD1 matching over 8 bases. V was clipped by 5 bases and J by 3 bases; unmatched bases: 8. The CDR3 is 14 residues long. From germline, CDR1 is GTSNPN and CDR2 SVGIG (reference sequence). DNA for the CDR3: TGTGCCTGGGGGGGAGACAGGGGAGACTATGGCTACACCTTC. Translation: CAWGGDRGDYGYTF.

The chain links TRBV5-4 to TRBJ2-1, with TRBD2 matching 8 bases. This CDR3 is built from 15 residues. CDR1 SGHNT and CDR2 YYREEE come from the germline V gene (reference sequence). The J segment lost 6 bases and the V segment lost 1 base, leaving 6 bases of the junction unmatched. In DNA, the CDR3 is TGTGCCAGCAGCTTGTCGGGGGGGACTGGCAATGAGCAGTTCTTC. This gives the protein CASSLSGGTGNEQFF. The entire variable domain, with the rest obtained from reference TRBV5-4 and TRBJ2-1, is as follows: ETGVTQSPTHLIKTRGQQVTLRCSSQSGHNTVSWYQQALGQGPQFIFQYYREEENGRGNFPPRFSGLQFPNYSSELNVNALELDDSALYLCASSLSGGTGNEQFFGPGTRLTVL.

The chain employs TRBV19 and TRBJ2-7, with 9 bases identical to TRBD1. CDR3 length equals 13 residues. Germline CDR1 and CDR2: LNHDA and SQIVND (reference sequence). V shed 5 bases and J 4 bases; nucleotides not matched to a gene: 3. CDR3 nucleotides: TGTGCCAGTAGTTCGGGACAGGGATACGAGCAGTACTTC. Protein sequence: CASSSGQGYEQYF.

The chain is built from TRBV11-2 and TRBJ1-6; 7 positions match TRBD1. After removal of 3 bases from V and 6 bases from J, the junction contained 11 bases not matched to a gene. Germline loops: CDR1 SGHAT, CDR2 FQNNGV. The CDR3 loop spans 17 amino acids. The CDR3 DNA sequence: TGTGCCAGCAGCTTGATACCGGGACAGCTTTCTAATTCACCCCTCCACTTT. Translation: CASSLIPGQLSNSPLHF.